A selection of T cell receptor beta chains follows, all from one sample in a study of cytomegalovirus exposure and HLA in healthy donors. TCRdb's copy holds only in-frame clones and misses some; the assay was immunoSEQ multiplex PCR. The sample lists under 350,000 clones, 70% to 90% occurring once. Sequenced: PBMCs. The receptors shown here come from a young woman in good health and CMV-seronegative. The CDR3 runs from the conserved cysteine through the conserved F or W. A D gene is named only where the DNA matches it firmly. For some rows the clone size is stated as once, few or many, or as a class when expanded; others skip it.

clone_size: .
d_call: TRBD2
v_call: TRBV7-9
j_call: TRBJ2-1
cdr3_nt: TGTGCCAGCAGTTTTCTTGGGACTAGCGGAGTCTCCCCTAGGAATGAGCAGTTCTTC
cdr3_aa: CASSFLGTSGVSPRNEQFF

clone_size: .
d_call: .
v_call: TRBV7-2
j_call: TRBJ1-5
cdr3_nt: TGTGCCAGCAGCTTAGCGACACAGGGAAATCAGCCCCAGCATTTT
cdr3_aa: CASSLATQGNQPQHF

clone_size: .
d_call: .
v_call: TRBV6-7
j_call: TRBJ1-5
cdr3_nt: TGTGCCAGCAGTTACTCGAGGGAGCCAGATCAGCCCCAGCATTTT
cdr3_aa: CASSYSREPDQPQHF

clone_size: .
d_call: .
v_call: TRBV30
j_call: TRBJ1-3
cdr3_nt: TGTGCCTGGGCGCGGGTCGCCTCTGGAAACACCATATATTTT
cdr3_aa: CAWARVASGNTIYF

clone_size: .
d_call: TRBD1
v_call: TRBV4-1
j_call: TRBJ1-5
cdr3_nt: TGCGCCAGCAGCCGAAACCAGGGGGTGGATCAGCCCCAGCATTTT
cdr3_aa: CASSRNQGVDQPQHF

clone_size: .
d_call: TRBD1
v_call: TRBV19
j_call: TRBJ2-7
cdr3_nt: TGTGCCAGTAGTATCACCACAGGGGCTCCCTACGAGCAGTACTTC
cdr3_aa: CASSITTGAPYEQYF

clone_size: .
d_call: TRBD2
v_call: TRBV7-2
j_call: TRBJ2-1
cdr3_nt: TGTGCCAGCAGCTTTCACTCTGGCGGGGGCAATGAGCAGTTCTTC
cdr3_aa: CASSFHSGGGNEQFF

clone_size: .
d_call: TRBD1
v_call: TRBV6-6
j_call: TRBJ2-7
cdr3_nt: TGTGCCAGCAGTTTAAGGGACAGCTACGAGCAGTACTTC
cdr3_aa: CASSLRDSYEQYF

clone_size: .
d_call: .
v_call: TRBV19
j_call: TRBJ1-1
cdr3_nt: TGTGCCAGTAGCTGGGCGAACACTGAAGCTTTCTTT
cdr3_aa: CASSWANTEAFF

clone_size: few
d_call: TRBD2
v_call: TRBV7-9
j_call: TRBJ2-7
cdr3_nt: TGTGCCAGCAGCTCGGGAGGGGGGTATCTCGAGCAGTACTTC
cdr3_aa: CASSSGGGYLEQYF

clone_size: once
d_call: .
v_call: TRBV25-1
j_call: TRBJ1-1
cdr3_nt: TGTGCCAGCAGGGTTAGCGGGAACACTGAAGCTTTCTTT
cdr3_aa: CASRVSGNTEAFF

clone_size: .
d_call: TRBD1
v_call: TRBV7-3
j_call: TRBJ1-3
cdr3_nt: TGTGCCAGCAGCCCGGGACAGGGGGGAGGAAACACCATATATTTT
cdr3_aa: CASSPGQGGGNTIYF

clone_size: .
d_call: TRBD1
v_call: TRBV5-1
j_call: TRBJ2-2
cdr3_nt: TGCGCCAGCAGCACGGGACAGGGGGCCGGGGAGCTGTTTTTT
cdr3_aa: CASSTGQGAGELFF

clone_size: .
d_call: .
v_call: TRBV18
j_call: TRBJ2-7
cdr3_nt: TGTGCCAGCTCACTGGGCCCGGACTACGAGCAGTACTTC
cdr3_aa: CASSLGPDYEQYF

clone_size: .
d_call: TRBD1
v_call: TRBV2
j_call: TRBJ2-7
cdr3_nt: TGTGCCAGCTTTGGGACAGGGGTTCGCTACGAGCAGTACTTC
cdr3_aa: CASFGTGVRYEQYF

clone_size: once
d_call: .
v_call: TRBV6-1
j_call: TRBJ2-2
cdr3_nt: TGTGCCAGCAGACAGGGGAACACCGGGGAGCTGTTTTTT
cdr3_aa: CASRQGNTGELFF

clone_size: .
d_call: TRBD1
v_call: TRBV11-2
j_call: TRBJ1-2
cdr3_nt: TGTGCCAGCAGCCCGGGACAGCACTCCTATGGCTACACCTTC
cdr3_aa: CASSPGQHSYGYTF

clone_size: .
d_call: TRBD1
v_call: TRBV11-3
j_call: TRBJ2-7
cdr3_nt: TGTGCCAGCAGCTCCCCAGGGGGCGAGCAGTACTTC
cdr3_aa: CASSSPGGEQYF

clone_size: .
d_call: .
v_call: TRBV9
j_call: TRBJ1-5
cdr3_nt: TGTGCCAGCAGCCCCGGGGGGACACTCAATCAGCCCCAGCATTTT
cdr3_aa: CASSPGGTLNQPQHF

clone_size: .
d_call: .
v_call: TRBV7-9
j_call: TRBJ1-4
cdr3_nt: TGTGCCAGCAGCTTAGCGCAGGGAACCGTGTTTTTT
cdr3_aa: CASSLAQGTVFF

clone_size: .
d_call: .
v_call: TRBV5-4
j_call: TRBJ2-7
cdr3_nt: TGTGCCAGCAGCTCCCGAGGGGGAGCCTACGAGCAGTACTTC
cdr3_aa: CASSSRGGAYEQYF

clone_size: .
d_call: TRBD1
v_call: TRBV11-2
j_call: TRBJ1-4
cdr3_nt: TGTGCCAGCAGCTTACCGGGACAGGGGTTCGGAAAACTGTTTTTT
cdr3_aa: CASSLPGQGFGKLFF

clone_size: once
d_call: .
v_call: TRBV7-9
j_call: TRBJ1-2
cdr3_nt: TGTGCCAGCAGCTCCGCGGAGGGCTACACCTTC
cdr3_aa: CASSSAEGYTF

clone_size: .
d_call: TRBD1
v_call: TRBV6-5
j_call: TRBJ2-7
cdr3_nt: TGTGCCAGCAGTGTGTGGGGACAGGGTACGAACGAGCAGTACTTC
cdr3_aa: CASSVWGQGTNEQYF

clone_size: .
d_call: TRBD1
v_call: TRBV27
j_call: TRBJ2-2
cdr3_nt: TGTGCCAGCAGTTCGGGACAGATACCATCTTCCACCGGGGAGCTGTTTTTT
cdr3_aa: CASSSGQIPSSTGELFF

clone_size: .
d_call: TRBD1
v_call: TRBV7-2
j_call: TRBJ2-7
cdr3_nt: TGTGCCAGCGATGCTCGAGACAGGGGTACCTACGAGCAGTACTTC
cdr3_aa: CASDARDRGTYEQYF

clone_size: once
d_call: .
v_call: TRBV5-1
j_call: TRBJ1-1
cdr3_nt: TGCGCCAGCAGCTTTGGGGCAGGGAACACTGAAGCTTTCTTT
cdr3_aa: CASSFGAGNTEAFF

clone_size: .
d_call: TRBD1
v_call: TRBV30
j_call: TRBJ1-2
cdr3_nt: TGTGCCTGGTCTTACAGGGGCGGCTACACCTTC
cdr3_aa: CAWSYRGGYTF

clone_size: .
d_call: .
v_call: TRBV4-3
j_call: TRBJ2-7
cdr3_nt: TGCGCCAGCAGCCAAGAGTCTAAAGACGGGACACCCACCTACGAGCAGTACTTC
cdr3_aa: CASSQESKDGTPTYEQYF

clone_size: .
d_call: TRBD1
v_call: TRBV27
j_call: TRBJ1-1
cdr3_nt: TGTGCCAGCAGGACCACATGGGACAGGGAAGCTTTCTTT
cdr3_aa: CASRTTWDREAFF

clone_size: .
d_call: .
v_call: TRBV10-3
j_call: TRBJ1-2
cdr3_nt: TGTGCCAGCGCTGAGGGTAACTATGGCTACACCTTC
cdr3_aa: CASAEGNYGYTF

clone_size: .
d_call: .
v_call: TRBV25-1
j_call: TRBJ2-5
cdr3_nt: TGTGCCAGCAGTGATTGGCGGGGCTCGGAGACCCAGTACTTC
cdr3_aa: CASSDWRGSETQYF

clone_size: .
d_call: TRBD1
v_call: TRBV6-6
j_call: TRBJ1-2
cdr3_nt: TGTGCCAGCAGCCAGGGACAGAAATATGGCTACACCTTC
cdr3_aa: CASSQGQKYGYTF

clone_size: few
d_call: TRBD1
v_call: TRBV7-9
j_call: TRBJ2-7
cdr3_nt: TGTGCCAGCAGCATCGGACAGGGGGCCGGCGAGCAGTACTTC
cdr3_aa: CASSIGQGAGEQYF

clone_size: .
d_call: .
v_call: TRBV9
j_call: TRBJ2-3
cdr3_nt: TGTGCCAGCAGCGTAGAGGGGAGGAGCACAGATACGCAGTATTTT
cdr3_aa: CASSVEGRSTDTQYF

clone_size: .
d_call: .
v_call: TRBV19
j_call: TRBJ2-7
cdr3_nt: TGTGCCAGTAGTATCAGTGTCCTTTATTACGAGCAGTACTTC
cdr3_aa: CASSISVLYYEQYF

clone_size: .
d_call: TRBD1
v_call: TRBV28
j_call: TRBJ1-6
cdr3_nt: TGTGCCAGCAGTCCTGTAGGGGACAGGGGAAATTCACCCCTCCACTTT
cdr3_aa: CASSPVGDRGNSPLHF

clone_size: few
d_call: .
v_call: TRBV11-2
j_call: TRBJ1-2
cdr3_nt: TGTGCCAGCAGCTGGGGGCCGAATGGCTACACCTTC
cdr3_aa: CASSWGPNGYTF

clone_size: .
d_call: TRBD1
v_call: TRBV5-1
j_call: TRBJ1-1
cdr3_nt: TGCGCCAGCAGCTACGGGACAGGACACCTTGAAGCTTTCTTT
cdr3_aa: CASSYGTGHLEAFF

clone_size: .
d_call: .
v_call: TRBV5-1
j_call: TRBJ1-5
cdr3_nt: TGCGCCAGCAGCTATACGGCAGGGGTAAATCAGCCCCAGCATTTT
cdr3_aa: CASSYTAGVNQPQHF

clone_size: .
d_call: TRBD2
v_call: TRBV29-1
j_call: TRBJ2-5
cdr3_nt: TGCAGCGTTCATAGCGGGAGAGGGGTTGAGACCCAGTACTTC
cdr3_aa: CSVHSGRGVETQYF

clone_size: .
d_call: TRBD2
v_call: TRBV30
j_call: TRBJ2-3
cdr3_nt: TGTGCCTGGAGTAGCGGGGGCCGCACAGATACGCAGTATTTT
cdr3_aa: CAWSSGGRTDTQYF

clone_size: .
d_call: TRBD2
v_call: TRBV30
j_call: TRBJ2-1
cdr3_nt: TGTGCCTGGAGTGCTAGCGGGACCGATGAGCAGTTCTTC
cdr3_aa: CAWSASGTDEQFF